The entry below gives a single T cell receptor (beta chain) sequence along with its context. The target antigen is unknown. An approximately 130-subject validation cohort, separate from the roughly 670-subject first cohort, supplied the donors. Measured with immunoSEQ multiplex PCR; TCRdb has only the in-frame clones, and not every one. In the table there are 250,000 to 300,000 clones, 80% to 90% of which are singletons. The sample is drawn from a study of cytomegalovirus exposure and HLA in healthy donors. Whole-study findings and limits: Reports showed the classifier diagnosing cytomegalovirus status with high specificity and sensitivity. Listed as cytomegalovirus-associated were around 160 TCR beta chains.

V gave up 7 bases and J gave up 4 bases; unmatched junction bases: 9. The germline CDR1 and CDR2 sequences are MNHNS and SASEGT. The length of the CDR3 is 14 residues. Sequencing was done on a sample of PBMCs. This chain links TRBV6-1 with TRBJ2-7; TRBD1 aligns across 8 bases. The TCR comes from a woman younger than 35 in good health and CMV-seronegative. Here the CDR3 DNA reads TGTGCCAGCAACAGAGAGGACAGGGCTTACGAGCAGTACTTC. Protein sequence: CASNREDRAYEQYF.